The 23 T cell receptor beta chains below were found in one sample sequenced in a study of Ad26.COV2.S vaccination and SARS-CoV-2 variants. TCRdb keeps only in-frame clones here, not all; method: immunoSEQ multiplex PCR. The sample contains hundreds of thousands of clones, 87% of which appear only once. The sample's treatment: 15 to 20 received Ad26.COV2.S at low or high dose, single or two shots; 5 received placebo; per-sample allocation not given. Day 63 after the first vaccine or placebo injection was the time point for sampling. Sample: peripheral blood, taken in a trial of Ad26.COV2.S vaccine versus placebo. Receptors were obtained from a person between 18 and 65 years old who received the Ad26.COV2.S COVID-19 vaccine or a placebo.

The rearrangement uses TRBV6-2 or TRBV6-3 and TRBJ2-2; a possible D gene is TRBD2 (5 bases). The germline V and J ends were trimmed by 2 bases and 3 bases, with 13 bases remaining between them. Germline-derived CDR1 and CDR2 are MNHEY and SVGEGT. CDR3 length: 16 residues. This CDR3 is CASSYRGREYTGELFF. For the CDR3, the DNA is TGTGCCAGCAGTTACCGGGGTCGGGAATACACCGGGGAGCTGTTTTTT.

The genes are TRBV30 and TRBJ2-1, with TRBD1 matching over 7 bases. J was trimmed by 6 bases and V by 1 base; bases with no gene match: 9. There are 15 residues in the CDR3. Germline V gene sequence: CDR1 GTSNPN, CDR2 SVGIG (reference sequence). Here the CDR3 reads CAWSDFRDSSNEQFF. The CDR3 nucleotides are TGTGCCTGGAGTGATTTCCGGGACAGCAGCAATGAGCAGTTCTTC.

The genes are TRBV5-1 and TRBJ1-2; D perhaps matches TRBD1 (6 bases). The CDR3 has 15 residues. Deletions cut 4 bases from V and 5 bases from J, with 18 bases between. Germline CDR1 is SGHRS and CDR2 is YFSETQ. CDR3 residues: CASSPQDSREYGYTF. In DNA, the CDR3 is TGCGCCAGCAGCCCTCAGGACAGCCGCGAGTATGGCTACACCTTC.

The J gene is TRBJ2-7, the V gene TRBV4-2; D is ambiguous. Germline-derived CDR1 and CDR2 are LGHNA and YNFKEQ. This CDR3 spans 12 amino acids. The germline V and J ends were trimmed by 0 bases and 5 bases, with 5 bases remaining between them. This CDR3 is CASSQDRHEQYF. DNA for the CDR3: TGTGCCAGCAGCCAAGATCGTCACGAGCAGTACTTC.

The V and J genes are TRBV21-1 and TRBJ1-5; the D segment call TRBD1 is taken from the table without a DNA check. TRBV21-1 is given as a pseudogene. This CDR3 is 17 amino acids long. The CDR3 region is CASSIPGTGLCNQPQHF. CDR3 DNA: TGTGCCAGCAGCATCCCCGGGACAGGGTTGTGCAATCAGCCCCAGCATTTT.

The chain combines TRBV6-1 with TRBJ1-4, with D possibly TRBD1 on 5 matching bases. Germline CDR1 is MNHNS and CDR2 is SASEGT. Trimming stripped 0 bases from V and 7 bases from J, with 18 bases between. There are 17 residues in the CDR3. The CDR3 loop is CASSEAFIGDWGEKLFF. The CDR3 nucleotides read TGTGCCAGCAGTGAAGCATTTATCGGGGACTGGGGTGAAAAACTGTTTTTT.

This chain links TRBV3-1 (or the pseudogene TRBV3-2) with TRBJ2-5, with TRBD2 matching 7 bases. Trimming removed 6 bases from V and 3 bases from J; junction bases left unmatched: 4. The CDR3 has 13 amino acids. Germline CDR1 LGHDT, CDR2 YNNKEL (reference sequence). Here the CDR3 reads CASRRLAEETQYF. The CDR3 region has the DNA TGTGCCAGCAGGCGACTAGCTGAAGAGACCCAGTACTTC.

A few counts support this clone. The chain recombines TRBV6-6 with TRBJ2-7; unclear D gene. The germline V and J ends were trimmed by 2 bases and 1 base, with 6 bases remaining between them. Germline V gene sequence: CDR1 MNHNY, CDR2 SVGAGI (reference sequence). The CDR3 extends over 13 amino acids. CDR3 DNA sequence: TGTGCCAGCAGTTACACAGAATCCTACGAGCAGTACTTC. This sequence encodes CASSYTESYEQYF.

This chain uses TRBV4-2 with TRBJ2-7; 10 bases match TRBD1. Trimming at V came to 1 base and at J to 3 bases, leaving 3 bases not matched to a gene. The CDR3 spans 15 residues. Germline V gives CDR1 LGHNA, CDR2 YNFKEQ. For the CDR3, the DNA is TGTGCCAGCAGCCAAGCCGGGACAGGGGACTACGAGCAGTACTTC. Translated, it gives CASSQAGTGDYEQYF.

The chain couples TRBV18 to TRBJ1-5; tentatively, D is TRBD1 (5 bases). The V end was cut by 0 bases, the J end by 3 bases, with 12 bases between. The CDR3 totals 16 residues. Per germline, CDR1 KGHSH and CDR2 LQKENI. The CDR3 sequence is CASSPPGGIHNQPQHF. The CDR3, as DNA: TGTGCCAGCTCACCACCGGGGGGGATTCACAATCAGCCCCAGCATTTT. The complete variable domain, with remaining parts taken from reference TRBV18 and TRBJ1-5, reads NAGVMQNPRHLVRRRGQEARLRCSPMKGHSHVYWYRQLPEEGLKFMVYLQKENIIDESGMPKERFSAEFPKEGPSILRIQQVVRGDSAAYFCASSPPGGIHNQPQHFGDGTRLSIL.

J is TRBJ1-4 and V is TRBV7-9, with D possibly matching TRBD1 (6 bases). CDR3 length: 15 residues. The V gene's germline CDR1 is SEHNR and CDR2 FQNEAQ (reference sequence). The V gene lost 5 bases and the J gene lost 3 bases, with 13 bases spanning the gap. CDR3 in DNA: TGTGCCAGCAGCCCCAGGGGTCTGGCTAATGAAAAACTGTTTTTT. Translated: CASSPRGLANEKLFF. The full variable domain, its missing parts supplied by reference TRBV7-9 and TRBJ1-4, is DTGVSQNPRHKITKRGQNVTFRCDPISEHNRLYWYRQTLGQGPEFLTYFQNEAQLEKSRLLSDRFSAERPKGSFSTLEIQRTEQGDSAMYLCASSPRGLANEKLFFGSGTQLSVL.

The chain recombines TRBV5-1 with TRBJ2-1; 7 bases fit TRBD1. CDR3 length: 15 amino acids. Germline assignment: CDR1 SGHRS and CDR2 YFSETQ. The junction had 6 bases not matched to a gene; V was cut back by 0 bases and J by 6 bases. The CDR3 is CASSLGQGFINEQFF. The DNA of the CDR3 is TGCGCCAGCAGCTTGGGACAGGGATTTATCAATGAGCAGTTCTTC.

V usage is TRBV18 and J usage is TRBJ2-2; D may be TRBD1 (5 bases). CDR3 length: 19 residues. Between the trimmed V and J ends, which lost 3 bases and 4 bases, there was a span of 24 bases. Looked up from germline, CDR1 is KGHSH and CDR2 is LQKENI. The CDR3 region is CASSPVWTSPKLGTGELFF. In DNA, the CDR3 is TGTGCCAGCTCACCGGTCTGGACATCCCCTAAGCTTGGCACCGGGGAGCTGTTTTTT.

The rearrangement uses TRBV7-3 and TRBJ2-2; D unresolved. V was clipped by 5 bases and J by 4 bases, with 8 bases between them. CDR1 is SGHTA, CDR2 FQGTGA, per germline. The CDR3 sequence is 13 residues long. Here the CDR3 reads CASSASSTGELFF. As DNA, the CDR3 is TGTGCCAGCAGCGCCTCGAGCACCGGGGAGCTGTTTTTT.

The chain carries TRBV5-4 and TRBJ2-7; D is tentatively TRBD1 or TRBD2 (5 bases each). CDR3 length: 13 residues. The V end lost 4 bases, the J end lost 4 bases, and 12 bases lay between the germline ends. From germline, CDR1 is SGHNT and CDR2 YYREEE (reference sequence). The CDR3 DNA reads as TGTGCCAGCAGCCGAGGGACGGGGTACGAGCAGTACTTC. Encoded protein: CASSRGTGYEQYF. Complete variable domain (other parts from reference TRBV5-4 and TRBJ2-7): ETGVTQSPTHLIKTRGQQVTLRCSSQSGHNTVSWYQQALGQGPQFIFQYYREEENGRGNFPPRFSGLQFPNYSSELNVNALELDDSALYLCASSRGTGYEQYFGPGTRLTVT.

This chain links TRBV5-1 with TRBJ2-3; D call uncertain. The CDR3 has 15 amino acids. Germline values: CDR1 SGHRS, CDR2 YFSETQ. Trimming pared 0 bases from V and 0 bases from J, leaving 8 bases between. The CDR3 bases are TGCGCCAGCAGCTTGGGGGTCGTGAGCACAGATACGCAGTATTTT. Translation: CASSLGVVSTDTQYF.

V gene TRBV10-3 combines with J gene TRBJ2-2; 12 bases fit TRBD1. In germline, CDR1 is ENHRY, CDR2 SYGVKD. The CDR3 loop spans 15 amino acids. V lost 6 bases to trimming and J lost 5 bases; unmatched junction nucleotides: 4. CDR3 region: CAISRGQGATGELFF. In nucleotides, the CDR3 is TGTGCCATCAGCCGGGGACAGGGGGCTACCGGGGAGCTGTTTTTT.

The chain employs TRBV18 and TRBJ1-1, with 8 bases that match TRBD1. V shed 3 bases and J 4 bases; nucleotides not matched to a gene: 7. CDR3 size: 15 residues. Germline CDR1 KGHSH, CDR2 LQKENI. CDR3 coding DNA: TGTGCCAGCTCACCGCAACAGGGGGGGGGCACTGAAGCTTTCTTT. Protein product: CASSPQQGGGTEAFF.

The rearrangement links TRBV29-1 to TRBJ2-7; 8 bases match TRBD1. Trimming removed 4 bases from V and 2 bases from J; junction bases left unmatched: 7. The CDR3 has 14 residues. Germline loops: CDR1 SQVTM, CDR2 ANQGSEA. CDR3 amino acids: CSVATGGFAYEQYF. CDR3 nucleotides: TGCAGCGTTGCTACAGGGGGATTCGCCTACGAGCAGTACTTC.

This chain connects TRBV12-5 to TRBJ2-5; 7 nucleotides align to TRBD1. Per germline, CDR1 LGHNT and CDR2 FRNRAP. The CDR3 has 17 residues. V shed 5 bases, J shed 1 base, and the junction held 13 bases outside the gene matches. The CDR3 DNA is TGTGCTAGTGGTCCCCGTCTTCCCCGGGACAGCCAAGAGACCCAGTACTTC. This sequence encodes CASGPRLPRDSQETQYF.

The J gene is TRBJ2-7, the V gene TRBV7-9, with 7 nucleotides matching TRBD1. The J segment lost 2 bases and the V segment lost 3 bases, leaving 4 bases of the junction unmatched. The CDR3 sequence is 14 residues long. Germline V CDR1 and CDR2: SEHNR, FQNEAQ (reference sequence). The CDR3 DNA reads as TGTGCCAGCAGCTTGGACAGGACCCCCTACGAGCAGTACTTC. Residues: CASSLDRTPYEQYF. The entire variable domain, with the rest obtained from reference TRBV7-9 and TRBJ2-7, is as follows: DTGVSQNPRHKITKRGQNVTFRCDPISEHNRLYWYRQTLGQGPEFLTYFQNEAQLEKSRLLSDRFSAERPKGSFSTLEIQRTEQGDSAMYLCASSLDRTPYEQYFGPGTRLTVT.

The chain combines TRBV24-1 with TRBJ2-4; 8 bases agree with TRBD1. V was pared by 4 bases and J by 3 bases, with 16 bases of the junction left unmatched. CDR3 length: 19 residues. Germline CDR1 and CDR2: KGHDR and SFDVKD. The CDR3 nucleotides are TGTGCCACCAGTGAACCGGACAGGGCGGACCTGGAGGACAAAAACATTCAGTACTTC. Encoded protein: CATSEPDRADLEDKNIQYF.

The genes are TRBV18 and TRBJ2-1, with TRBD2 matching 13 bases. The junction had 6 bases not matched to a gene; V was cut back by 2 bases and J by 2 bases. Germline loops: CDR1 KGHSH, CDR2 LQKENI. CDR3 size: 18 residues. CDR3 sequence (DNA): TGTGCCAGCTCACCAAGGACTAGCGGGGGATCAACCTACAATGAGCAGTTCTTC. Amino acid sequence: CASSPRTSGGSTYNEQFF.